These T cell receptor beta chains were read from a single sample in a study of shared clonotypes between healthy human individuals. Assay used: immunoSEQ multiplex PCR; TCRdb lists only in-frame clones, some missing. The table records about 490,000 clones, around 80% of them present only once. The source material was PBMCs. The source of these receptors is a woman between 40 and 55 years old in good health. Some clones in this sample may be carry-over from other donors' samples. Each CDR3 is given with its conserved first and last residue. The order of the fields is V gene, clone size, CDR3 length, D gene, J gene, CDR3 DNA, CDR3 protein. The D gene is left open where the match is weak. Only part of the rows carry a size: once, few, many, or a class if the clone is expanded.

>TRBV6-6|once|15|TRBD1|TRBJ2-7
TGTGCCAGCAGTTACGACGGGACAGGGCTCTACGAGCAGTACTTC
CASSYDGTGLYEQYF
>TRBV4-2|-|17|-|TRBJ2-7
TGTGCCAGCAGCATCCGAACGGAGGGGGCGCGGGGCTACGAGCAGTACTTC
CASSIRTEGARGYEQYF
>TRBV21-1|-|15|-|TRBJ1-5
TGTGCCAGCAGCAAACGCAAGACAGAAGATCAGCCCCAGCATTTT
CASSKRKTEDQPQHF
>TRBV7-8|few|17|TRBD2|TRBJ2-3
TGTGCCAGCAGCCCATGGGGACTAGCGTCTAGTACAGATACGCAGTATTTT
CASSPWGLASSTDTQYF
>TRBV5-1|few|14|TRBD1|TRBJ2-2
TGCGCCAGCAGCCCGTCACAGGGGGGCGGGGAGCTGTTTTTT
CASSPSQGGGELFF
>TRBV7-9|-|14|-|TRBJ2-2
TGTGCCAGCAGCCTCTCCAAAAACACCGGGGAGCTGTTTTTT
CASSLSKNTGELFF
>TRBV30|-|13|-|TRBJ1-1
TGTGCCTGGAGTGTATTGAGGAACACTGAAGCTTTCTTT
CAWSVLRNTEAFF
>TRBV21-1|-|15|-|TRBJ1-2
TGTGCCAGCAGCACAGTACGGCCCGTGATCTATGGCTACACCTTC
CASSTVRPVIYGYTF
>TRBV4-3|-|18|TRBD2|TRBJ2-1
TGCGCCAGCAGCCTCGCGCTAGCGGGAGTAGAGTTGAACAATGAGCAGTTCTTC
CASSLALAGVELNNEQFF
>TRBV13|-|14|-|TRBJ1-1
TGTGCCAGCAGCCGACCAGCCAGGGGCCTTACCATCGCTTTT
CASSRPARGLTIAF
>TRBV30|-|15|TRBD2|TRBJ2-5
TGTGCCTGGGCACCGGGACTAGCGGGGATAGAGACCCAGTACTTC
CAWAPGLAGIETQYF
>TRBV11-2|once|17|TRBD2|TRBJ2-7
TGTGCCAGCAGCAAAGAGGGTTCTGGACTAGCGGGCTACGAGCAGTACTTC
CASSKEGSGLAGYEQYF
>TRBV9|-|12|-|TRBJ2-5
TGTGCCAGCAGCTCCTTTCAAGAGACCCAGTACTTC
CASSSFQETQYF
>TRBV25-1|-|14|-|TRBJ1-1
TGTGCCAGCAGTGGTCGGGAGCACCTATCTGAAGCTTTCTTT
CASSGREHLSEAFF
>TRBV2|-|15|-|TRBJ2-2
TGTGCCAGCAGTGTTGGTAGTGCGAACACCGGGGAGCTGTTTTTT
CASSVGSANTGELFF
>TRBV5-1|-|14|TRBD2|TRBJ2-7
TGCGCCAGCAGCTGGACGGGACTAGCGGACGAGCAGTACTTC
CASSWTGLADEQYF
>TRBV19|-|15|-|TRBJ1-4
TGTGCCAGTAGTCTCAGTCCGGCGAATAATGAAAAACTGTTTTTT
CASSLSPANNEKLFF
>TRBV30|-|13|-|TRBJ1-3
TGTGCCTGGAGTGTTACTGCTGGAAACACCATATATTTT
CAWSVTAGNTIYF
>TRBV5-5|-|15|-|TRBJ1-4
TGTGCCAGCAGCTTGGCGGCAGGGTCGATTGAAAAACTGTTTTTT
CASSLAAGSIEKLFF
>TRBV6-5|once|14|-|TRBJ2-5
TGTGCCAGCAGCGGATTGGGGGGCGGGGAGACCCAGTACTTC
CASSGLGGGETQYF
>TRBV9|-|13|-|TRBJ1-3
TGTGCCAGCAGCGCAGGGTCTGGAAACACCATATATTTT
CASSAGSGNTIYF
>TRBV7-3|once|12|-|TRBJ2-1
TGTGCCAGCAGCTTGGGATCGAATGAGCAGTTCTTC
CASSLGSNEQFF
>TRBV10-3|-|15|TRBD1|TRBJ2-7
TGTGCCATCAGTGACCAGGGACAGGGCCGCGACGAGCAGTACTTC
CAISDQGQGRDEQYF
>TRBV11-3|-|12|-|TRBJ2-1
TGTGCCAGCAGTCAAGCCTGGGATGAGCAGTTCTTC
CASSQAWDEQFF
>TRBV28|-|11|-|TRBJ1-2
TGTGCCAGCAGTTTACGAGGTGGCTACACCTTC
CASSLRGGYTF
>TRBV7-3|-|15|TRBD2|TRBJ2-7
TGTGCCAGCAGCCGAGGGACTAGCGGGAGTAAAGAGCAGTACTTC
CASSRGTSGSKEQYF
>TRBV30|few|13|-|TRBJ1-5
TGTGCCTGGACTTCCAGAAAAGATCAGCCCCAGCATTTT
CAWTSRKDQPQHF
>TRBV5-1|few|15|-|TRBJ1-3
TGCGCCAGCAGCCTGACAGGATTTTCGGCTGACACCATATATTTT
CASSLTGFSADTIYF
>TRBV14|-|13|-|TRBJ2-7
TGTGCCAGCAGCCCCGGAGGCCACTACGAGCAGTACTTC
CASSPGGHYEQYF
>TRBV18|-|15|-|TRBJ2-1
TGTGCCAGCTCATCCCTCCTTGGGGCCTACAATGAGCAGTTCTTC
CASSSLLGAYNEQFF